Listed below are T cell receptor beta chains from one sample, sequenced in a study of long-term antiretroviral therapy in people with HIV. Some clones are missing from TCRdb's copy, which holds only in-frame ones; the method was immunoSEQ multiplex PCR. The table has almost 20,000 clones, 75% to 95% seen once. Here the sequenced sample was unsorted PBMCs, taken approximately 4.5 years before starting antiretroviral therapy. These receptors came from a woman between 25 and 40 years old with HIV. Each CDR3 is given with its conserved first and last residue. D genes are given only for firm matches.

j_call v_call d_call cdr3_aa cdr3_nt
TRBJ1-5 TRBV6-6 . CASTTLSNQPQHF TGTGCCAGCACCACCCTGAGCAATCAGCCCCAGCATTTT
TRBJ1-5 TRBV19 . CASSDQGQPQHF TGTGCCAGTAGTGACCAGGGGCAGCCCCAGCATTTT
TRBJ2-1 TRBV11-3 TRBD2 CASSSEGTSGNEQFF TGTGCCAGCAGCTCCGAGGGGACTAGCGGGAATGAGCAGTTCTTC
TRBJ1-2 TRBV4-3 TRBD1 CASSQDPQGAHLGYGYTF TGCGCCAGCAGCCAAGATCCGCAGGGGGCACACCTTGGCTATGGCTACACCTTC
TRBJ2-3 TRBV4-3 . CASSQDLVGTDTQYF TGCGCCAGCAGCCAAGACCTCGTGGGCACAGATACGCAGTATTTT
TRBJ1-5 TRBV7-2 . CASSSWGVPQHF TGTGCCAGCAGCTCCTGGGGGGTGCCCCAGCATTTT
TRBJ2-1 TRBV4-3 TRBD2 CASSQGGRLAGGLSYNEQFF TGCGCCAGCAGCCAAGGCGGGCGACTAGCGGGGGGGTTGTCCTACAATGAGCAGTTCTTC
TRBJ1-1 TRBV7-2 . CASSLKGLEAFF TGTGCCAGCAGCTTAAAGGGGTTGGAGGCTTTCTTT
TRBJ2-3 TRBV30 TRBD2 CAWSQLAGGGDTQYF TGTGCCTGGAGTCAACTAGCGGGGGGCGGGGATACGCAGTATTTT
TRBJ1-5 TRBV18 TRBD1 CASSPGTGGNQPQHF TGTGCCAGCTCACCAGGGACAGGGGGCAATCAGCCCCAGCATTTT
TRBJ2-1 TRBV10-3 . CAISEIKSEYNEQFF TGTGCCATCAGTGAGATAAAATCCGAATACAATGAGCAGTTCTTC
TRBJ1-1 TRBV20-1 . CSAWGDTEAFF TGCAGTGCATGGGGGGACACTGAAGCTTTCTTT
TRBJ2-7 TRBV5-6 . CASSLWGDGAYEQYF TGTGCCAGCAGCTTGTGGGGGGACGGAGCCTACGAGCAGTACTTC
TRBJ1-2 TRBV4-1 TRBD1 CASSQAPQGGGYTF TGCGCCAGCAGCCAAGCACCTCAGGGGGGTGGCTACACCTTC
TRBJ1-5 TRBV19 . CASSMGQGLTNQPQHF TGTGCCAGTAGTATGGGGCAGGGCCTTACCAATCAGCCCCAGCATTTT
TRBJ1-5 TRBV2 TRBD1 CASSGTGGNQPQHF TGTGCCAGCAGTGGGACAGGGGGTAATCAGCCCCAGCATTTT
TRBJ2-1 TRBV7-2 . CASSFISSSYNEQFF TGTGCCAGCAGCTTCATCAGTAGCTCCTACAATGAGCAGTTCTTC
TRBJ2-7 TRBV23-1 TRBD1 CASSGDRGHF TGCGCCAGCAGCGGGGACAGGGGCCACTTC
TRBJ1-6 TRBV27 . CASSLSSLKHSPLHF TGTGCCAGCAGTTTATCGTCCCTAAAACATTCACCCCTCCACTTT
TRBJ1-4 TRBV7-9 . CASSLGVATNEKLFF TGTGCCAGCAGCTTAGGTGTCGCAACTAATGAAAAACTGTTTTTT
TRBJ1-1 TRBV6-6 . CASSLWGAATEAFF TGTGCCAGCAGTTTATGGGGGGCGGCGACTGAAGCTTTCTTT
TRBJ1-2 TRBV28 . CASSLLGGRKNYGYTF TGTGCCAGCAGTTTACTGGGGGGCAGGAAAAACTATGGCTACACCTTC
TRBJ1-4 TRBV5-5 . CASSGDLNEKLFF TGTGCCAGCAGCGGGGACTTAAATGAAAAACTGTTTTTT
TRBJ2-1 TRBV30 . CAWSGSGTNNEQFF TGTGCCTGGAGTGGCTCGGGGACCAACAATGAGCAGTTCTTC
TRBJ2-3 TRBV5-1 TRBD2 CASSLVASGGTDTQYF TGCGCCAGCAGCTTGGTGGCTAGCGGGGGGACAGATACGCAGTATTTT
TRBJ1-4 TRBV7-4 TRBD1 CASSLLGTDPTNEKLFF TGTGCCAGCAGCTTACTTGGGACAGACCCAACTAATGAAAAACTGTTTTTT
TRBJ1-6 TRBV25-1 . CASREILNSPLHF TGTGCCAGCAGGGAAATCCTTAATTCACCCCTCCACTTT
TRBJ1-2 TRBV2 . CASSGTGSGYTF TGTGCCAGCAGTGGTACAGGGTCCGGCTACACCTTC
TRBJ1-1 TRBV7-9 . CASSPGNSNTEAFF TGTGCCAGCAGTCCGGGGAACTCGAACACTGAAGCTTTCTTT
TRBJ1-5 TRBV7-9 . CASSSGDSNQPQHF TGTGCCAGCAGCTCGGGGGATAGCAATCAGCCCCAGCATTTT
TRBJ2-1 TRBV4-3 TRBD2 CASSQGLAGGEQFF TGCGCCAGCAGCCAGGGACTAGCGGGGGGGGAGCAGTTCTTC
TRBJ1-5 TRBV7-2 . CASSQTGQGHQPQHF TGTGCCAGCAGCCAAACCGGGCAGGGCCATCAGCCCCAGCATTTT
TRBJ1-1 TRBV30 . CAWSVSWQEETEAFF TGTGCCTGGAGTGTATCATGGCAGGAGGAAACTGAAGCTTTCTTT
TRBJ2-6 TRBV2 . CASMTVTSNVLTF TGTGCCAGCATGACAGTCACTTCCAACGTCCTGACTTTC
TRBJ2-3 TRBV6-1 TRBD1 CASKTGGDEDTQYF TGTGCCAGCAAAACAGGGGGCGACGAAGATACGCAGTATTTT
TRBJ1-1 TRBV5-6 . CASSGRGAPNTEAFF TGTGCCAGCAGCGGTCGGGGGGCCCCTAACACTGAAGCTTTCTTT
TRBJ1-3 TRBV10-2 . CASSESTGGTNTIYF TGCGCCAGCAGTGAGTCGACGGGCGGTACAAACACCATATATTTT
TRBJ1-5 TRBV19 . CASSIRWDSNQPQHF TGTGCCAGTAGTATTAGGTGGGACAGCAATCAGCCCCAGCATTTT
TRBJ2-1 TRBV5-6 TRBD2 CASSFNSGGYNEQFF TGTGCCAGCAGCTTTAATAGCGGGGGCTACAATGAGCAGTTCTTC
TRBJ2-4 TRBV4-1 . CASSQDGRGGLQYF TGCGCCAGCAGCCAAGATGGCCGGGGAGGTCTCCAGTACTTC
TRBJ1-5 TRBV27 . CASSFGGAAGNQPQHF TGTGCCAGCAGTTTTGGAGGGGCGGCCGGCAATCAGCCCCAGCATTTT
TRBJ1-5 TRBV29-1 . CSVGGQGGNQPQHF TGCAGCGTTGGCGGTCAAGGAGGCAATCAGCCCCAGCATTTT
TRBJ1-2 TRBV19 . CASSVRRGAGEGYTF TGTGCCAGTTCAGTACGGCGGGGGGCGGGAGAAGGCTACACCTTC
TRBJ2-7 TRBV7-2 TRBD1 CASTVETGTGTYEQYF TGTGCCAGCACCGTCGAAACCGGGACAGGGACCTACGAGCAGTACTTC
TRBJ1-6 TRBV7-2 . CASSSTRVSLHF TGTGCCAGCAGCTCTACCCGCGTCTCCCTCCACTTT